This T cell receptor beta chain derives from a study of cytomegalovirus exposure and HLA in healthy donors (dated by TCRdb to 2017 to 2019). About the study as a whole: According to an earlier analysis of a few hundred of the donors, about 179 million T cells yielded roughly 110 million unique TCR beta sequences and 276 Gb of sequence data. All discovery cohort repertoires had been generated on a single sequencing platform. The study profiled the T cell repertoires of fewer than 850 subjects by immunosequencing and related them to cytomegalovirus serostatus. Both class I and class II loci were covered by HLA typing, at four-digit resolution. To predict cytomegalovirus infection status, the study brought together high-throughput TCR immunosequencing, statistical association of individual TCRs with disease status, and machine learning. In an earlier analysis of roughly 580 of the donors, high-throughput TCR beta sequencing was used to judge whether each TCR beta V gene segment behaved as functional or pseudogenic. Because of strong linkage in the cohort, roughly five DR-DQ haplotypes were treated as single units for association and clustering. The study aimed to test whether cataloging public T cell receptors could reveal signatures of past pathogen exposure. The number of typed donors differed by locus: about 620-640 for A, B, C, DRB1 and DQB1; some 540 for DQA1; 606 for DPA1; and 400 to 480 for DPB1. A separate validation cohort of more than 100 different subjects was used in addition to the roughly 700-subject first cohort. Rather than using new phenotypic data, the later analysis identified candidate immune exposures from TCR beta sequences and from how often those sequences occurred across donors. To study patterns of TCR occurrence, a later analysis re-analyzed previously published TCR beta repertoires from around 700 donors and added high-resolution HLA genotyping. Among the roughly 430 genotyped donors, about 85% belonged to the genetic ancestry cluster associated with self-reported Caucasian donors. In a later genetic analysis, genome-wide SNP genotypes for about three fifths of the roughly 670 donors were used, and that subset was treated as a discovery cohort. Among roughly 370 genotyped donors of the cohort, an average of approximately 230,000 unique TCR beta nucleotide sequences were sequenced per donor, approximately 20% of them non-productive. Donor age, sex, ethnicity and CMV serostatus were compiled together with the repertoire data. About 330 gigabases of sequencing data and 70 million to 95 million unique TCR sequences made up an early release that covered around 640 HLA-typed donors. Here is what the overall study found, with its caveats: In a later genetic analysis, a missense DCLRE1C variant was associated with V-gene and J-gene trimming of TCR beta chains, and the association was replicated in an independent cohort. According to a later genetic analysis, donors in an Asian-associated ancestry cluster had fewer N-insertions in productive TCRs than the approximately 700-donor mean. According to a later analysis, parvovirus B19, influenza, CMV and Epstein-Barr virus appeared linked to several top co-occurrence clusters. Because HLA typing was missing for some donors at each locus, association tests included only the typed subset. A cluster of highly shared sequence variants was judged likely to represent a technical artifact of the sequencing pipeline. At a false discovery rate of 0.05, a later analysis linked about 16,000 TCR beta sequences to specific HLA alleles. Most CMV-associated TCR beta chains appeared to be HLA-restricted in a later analysis, and the HLA associations seemed to be driven largely by CMV exposure. In an earlier analysis of under 600 of the donors, most TCR beta V segments were observed in productive rearrangements about 87% or about 30% of the time, broadly matching IMGT annotations. Correlated functional status among segregating V segments might be attributable to linkage disequilibrium, but an unknown experimental factor could not be ruled out. For the cohort, immune exposure information was limited to CMV serostatus. Strong co-occurrence of HLA alleles, especially DR and DQ, made assigning TCR associations to individual alleles difficult. The earlier analysis of nearly 600 of the donors excluded approximately 15 rarely observed V segments, including chromosome 9 orphons, because counts were too low. A further reported finding was that TCR beta sequences accurately predicted the HLA-A and HLA-B alleles for most subjects in the first cohort. The study gave a list of 150 to 200 TCR beta chains associated with cytomegalovirus. The authors suggested that the approach could potentially be extended to other disease states and immunological phenotypes. In a later analysis, TCR association rates were found to vary across HLA loci, with the most associated TCRs seen for DRB1 alleles and the fewest for HLA-C alleles. Most TCR sequences were observed very rarely across donors, whereas some public TCRs were present in many individuals. Some IMGT-functional V segments, including TRBV6-2 and TRBV6-3, could not be told apart with the 87-base-pair reads, so those segments were excluded. Compared with equally common non-associated chains, HLA-associated TCR beta chains in a later analysis were more clonally expanded and had lower generation probabilities. Only TCR beta chains were sequenced in this cohort, and the absence of alpha or paired-chain data limited detectable features. The classifier was reported to diagnose cytomegalovirus status with high specificity and sensitivity in both the original cohort and the validation cohort. In vitro tests confirmed that a few of the cytomegalovirus-associated TCR beta chains recognize cytomegalovirus antigens. Sequencing depth was assumed to be roughly uniform across donors in the presence/absence analyses, though that assumption may not hold.

A word on this clone: Its binding antigen is unknown. Base-call qualities are not available, and no considerably larger clone is one nucleotide away.

Libraries came from the immunoSEQ multiplex PCR assay. A mixture of 60 forward primers for TCR Vbeta segments and 13 reverse primers for TCR Jbeta segments was used in the multiplex PCR. The CDR3 region of rearranged TCR beta genes was amplified from genomic DNA with a multiplex PCR assay. On the Illumina HiSeq System, the amplified TCR beta libraries were sequenced as 87-base-pair reads. Per the authors' processing: A later analysis tallied some 79 million unique TCR beta chains across the 650 to 750 repertoires, and some 10 million of those chains were shared by two or more donors. Raw reads were error-corrected and collapsed into unique sequences with a nearest-neighbor algorithm that merged closely related sequences to remove PCR and sequencing errors. CDR3 sequences were aligned to IMGT reference sequences to assign V, D and J gene segments. For a sequence to be retained, at least a six-nucleotide match to both a V gene segment and a J gene segment was required. Rearrangements were called productive when the CDR3 lacked stop codons and stayed in frame with V and J; all others were non-productive. CDR3 was defined according to IMGT convention as the region running from the second conserved V-encoded cysteine to the conserved J-encoded phenylalanine. The earlier analysis of some 550 of the donors excluded any sequence lacking an unambiguous match to a single V gene segment. An earlier analysis of 500 to 600 of the donors classified V segments as functional when productive rearrangements were above 56.7% and as segregating when the standard deviation between donors was above 5%. A statistical classification framework was built to diagnose cytomegalovirus status from the catalog of TCR beta chain sequences. In a later analysis, V and J genes were assigned by comparing TCR nucleotide sequences against IMGT/GENE-DB human TR gene sequences. A later analysis assigned CDR3 sequences and most-parsimonious VDJ recombination scenarios with the TCRdist pipeline. In a later analysis, each TCR beta chain was defined by its CDR3 amino acid sequence together with its V-gene family, and reads without a unique V-gene family were excluded. As a way to deal with suspected cross-contamination and a sequencing artifact, a later analysis dropped roughly 620 nucleotide sequences that were highly shared and had low generation probability. A later analysis calculated a clonal expansion index for each public chain from normalized within-repertoire ranks of inferred template counts. In a later analysis, generation probabilities were computed with a VDJ recombination model fitted to out-of-frame rearrangements, and the resulting probabilities were checked against IGoR. In a later analysis, hypergeometric tests were used to score TCR-TCR, TCR-HLA and TCR-CMV co-occurrence, with a repertoire-size bias correction applied to TCR pairs. In a later analysis, false discovery rates were estimated by permuting HLA or CMV assignments 20 times. In a later analysis, co-occurring TCRs were grouped using DBSCAN, and TCRdist sequence similarity was added for clustering within HLA-allele-positive subsets. Co-occurrence clustering excluded repertoires with fewer than 30,000 or more than 120,000 public chains, plus five with anomalous nucleotide sharing. TCRdb retrieved this table from immuneACCESS and kept in-frame rearrangements only. Not all clones are present; in checked studies, unresolved V genes account for under half, and no reason is known for the remainder. D and trimming come from the DNA, and the V and J calls and clone size come from that table. Within this sample are about 200,000 clones, with more than 70% of them counted one time only. 0.9% to 1.2% of the sample goes to the ten largest clones.

Taken from the germline V gene, the CDR1 and CDR2 loops are MNHNS and SASEGT. Cut back by 2 bases and 2 bases, the V and J ends lie 10 bases apart. The CDR3 runs 15 residues from the cysteine to the phenylalanine. Only the CDR3 portion is preserved as DNA: 45 bases, with reading frame beginning at the first base. In total, 666 healthy bone marrow donors made up the cohort. At the time of sampling, every cohort member was nominally healthy, though immune exposures that went unrecorded were likely present. The donor tested CMV seronegative, placing the donor among the 352 seronegative members of the cohort. A peripheral blood sample was provided by each donor, and peripheral blood mononuclear cells were used for TCR beta sequencing. Genomic DNA was extracted from the blood cell samples with the Qiagen DNeasy Blood Extraction Kit.

This clonotype was sampled from a woman between 40 and 50 years old in good health and CMV-seronegative. The sequenced sample was PBMCs. The sequence links TRBV6-1 to TRBJ1-3; the D gene is perhaps TRBD1, from 6 matching bases. The DNA sequence is TGTGCCAGCAGTGAACAGGGGTCTACTGGAAACACCATATATTTT. Translated, it reads CASSEQGSTGNTIYF.